These 28 T cell receptor beta chains originate from one sample sequenced in a study of blood T cell repertoires in COVID-19. Assay: immunoSEQ multiplex PCR; the TCRdb copy retains only in-frame clones and omits some. The sample records around 50,000 clones, more than 75% being singletons. The sequencing sample was made of peripheral blood. The receptors stem from a man aged 50 to 59 with active COVID-19.

The chain has TRBV28 and TRBJ2-1; TRBD2 matches at 9 bases. The germline V gene has CDR1 MDHEN and CDR2 SYDVKM. The CDR3 loop spans 14 amino acids. The V gene end was trimmed by 7 bases and the J gene end by 9 bases; junction bases not matched to a gene: 10. As DNA, the CDR3 is TGTGCCAGCAACTCCCCGGGACTAGCCTCTGAGCAGTTCTTC. It is translated as CASNSPGLASEQFF.

V is TRBV7-9 and J is TRBJ1-4, with TRBD1 matching over 8 bases. J lost 6 bases, V lost 5 bases, and 11 bases had no gene match. CDR3 size: 16 residues. Germline CDR1 is SEHNR and CDR2 is FQNEAQ (reference sequence). DNA for the CDR3: TGTGCCAGCAGCCTAACTCCGGGACAGGCGGATGAAAAACTGTTTTTT. Translated, it gives CASSLTPGQADEKLFF.

The V and J genes are TRBV24-1 and TRBJ2-6, with D possibly matching TRBD1 (6 bases). This CDR3 has 19 residues. With 7 bases removed from V and 0 bases from J, the gap between germline ends came to 21 bases. Germline CDR1 reads KGHDR; CDR2 reads SFDVKD. CDR3 in amino acids: CATRASENRAFSGANVLTF. The CDR3 nucleotides are TGTGCCACCAGGGCCTCCGAGAACAGGGCCTTCTCTGGGGCCAACGTCCTGACTTTC.

The chain is built from TRBV2 and TRBJ1-2; 7 bases are shared with TRBD1. The CDR3 spans 14 residues. V dropped 5 bases and J dropped 4; count of bases not matched to a gene: 7. The germline gives CDR1 SNHLY, CDR2 FYNNEI. The CDR3 coding sequence is TGTGCCAGCAGTCGTGGACAGGCATCCTATGGCTACACCTTC. This codes for CASSRGQASYGYTF.

The genes are TRBV4-1 and TRBJ2-7, with D possibly matching TRBD1 (6 bases). V was shortened by 0 bases and J by 4 bases, with 13 bases between the two germline ends. The CDR3 has 15 residues. Germline assignment: CDR1 MGHRA and CDR2 YSYEKL. The CDR3 DNA sequence: TGCGCCAGCAGCCAAGAACCAGGGGTGGTGTACGAGCAGTACTTC. Its translation: CASSQEPGVVYEQYF.

This chain connects TRBV7-9 to TRBJ2-5; D may be TRBD1 (7 bases). V was shortened by 5 bases and J by 3 bases, with 13 bases between the two germline ends. The germline CDR1 and CDR2 sequences are SEHNR and FQNEAQ (reference sequence). The CDR3 contains 14 residues. The CDR3 DNA sequence: TGTGCCAGCAGCCCCAGGGGGGTAGAAGAGACCCAGTACTTC. Amino acid sequence: CASSPRGVEETQYF.

V and J are TRBV5-1 and TRBJ2-4; 11 bases are a match to TRBD2. V lost 0 bases, J lost 7 bases, and 6 bases stayed unmatched. The CDR3 is 16 residues long. Germline loops: CDR1 SGHRS, CDR2 YFSETQ. DNA for the CDR3: TGCGCCAGCAGCTTGGTAGCTAGCGGGGGGATTAACATTCAGTACTTC. This gives the protein CASSLVASGGINIQYF.

This chain uses TRBV7-9 with TRBJ2-1, with D unresolved. The CDR3 is 12 amino acids. V shed 1 base and J shed 7 bases, with 5 bases lying between them. CDR1 and CDR2 from the germline V gene are SEHNR and FQNEAQ (reference sequence). The CDR3 here is CASSLVGNEQFF. Written as DNA, the CDR3 is TGTGCCAGCAGCTTAGTCGGGAATGAGCAGTTCTTC. The variable domain in full, completed from reference TRBV7-9 and TRBJ2-1, reads DTGVSQNPRHKITKRGQNVTFRCDPISEHNRLYWYRQTLGQGPEFLTYFQNEAQLEKSRLLSDRFSAERPKGSFSTLEIQRTEQGDSAMYLCASSLVGNEQFFGPGTRLTVL.

The rearrangement links TRBV4-3 to TRBJ2-7, with D possibly being TRBD2 (5 bases). The CDR3 length is 13 residues. CDR1 is LGHNA, CDR2 YSLEER, per germline. Trimming pared 1 base from V and 7 bases from J, leaving 11 bases between. The CDR3 nucleotides read TGCGCCAGCAGCCAAGCGTGGGGAGCTGAGCAGTACTTC. Translation gives CASSQAWGAEQYF.

This clone was seen only a few times. The V gene is TRBV7-2, the J gene TRBJ2-5; D possibly corresponds to TRBD2 (5 bases). The V gene lost 5 bases and the J gene lost 5 bases, with 15 bases spanning the gap. CDR1 SGHTA and CDR2 FQGNSA come from the germline V gene. The CDR3 consists of 14 residues. DNA of the CDR3: TGTGCCAGCAGCCCCGGGTCCCCGGGGGAGACCCAGTACTTC. Translated: CASSPGSPGETQYF.

The CDR3 sequence is CASSEGQSGNTIYF. CDR3 nucleotide sequence: TGTGCCAGCAGTGAGGGGCAATCTGGAAACACCATATATTTT. The genes are TRBV25-1 and TRBJ1-3; a weak D match, TRBD1 (5 bases). Germline V gene sequence: CDR1 MGHDK, CDR2 SYGVNS. The CDR3 runs 14 residues. The germline V and J ends were trimmed by 3 bases and 1 base, with 7 bases remaining between them.

The chain recombines TRBV7-9 with TRBJ1-5, with D unresolved. This CDR3 contains 13 residues. The germline CDR1 and CDR2 sequences are SEHNR and FQNEAQ (reference sequence). V lost 6 bases and J lost 5, with 11 bases in between. The DNA of the CDR3 is TGTGCCAGCAGTCGTGGGCTGGATCAGCCCCAGCATTTT. This codes for CASSRGLDQPQHF. Full variable domain (missing parts from reference TRBV7-9 and TRBJ1-5): DTGVSQNPRHKITKRGQNVTFRCDPISEHNRLYWYRQTLGQGPEFLTYFQNEAQLEKSRLLSDRFSAERPKGSFSTLEIQRTEQGDSAMYLCASSRGLDQPQHFGDGTRLSIL.

The rearrangement links TRBV24-1 to TRBJ2-2; 9 bases align to TRBD1. The V gene's germline CDR1 is KGHDR and CDR2 SFDVKD. The V gene end was trimmed by 3 bases and the J gene end by 5 bases; junction bases not matched to a gene: 6. The CDR3 extends over 16 amino acids. The CDR3: CATSDPGTGNTGELFF. The CDR3 coding sequence is TGTGCCACCAGTGATCCCGGGACAGGGAATACCGGGGAGCTGTTTTTT.

The chain is built from TRBV27 and TRBJ2-1, with 8 bases fitting TRBD2. Trimming removed 3 bases from V and 7 bases from J; junction bases left unmatched: 5. The CDR3 totals 14 residues. From germline, CDR1 is MNHEY and CDR2 SMNVEV (reference sequence). In DNA, the CDR3 is TGTGCCAGCAGTTTCGGGCTAGCGGGTAATGAGCAGTTCTTC. It encodes CASSFGLAGNEQFF.

The gene calls are TRBV6-5 and TRBJ1-5; no definite D call. The CDR3 totals 12 residues. V was pared by 8 bases and J by 4 bases, with 9 bases between. Germline V gene data show CDR1 as MNHEY and CDR2 as SVGAGI. The CDR3 spells CASRFPNQPQHF. CDR3 DNA: TGTGCCAGCCGTTTCCCGAATCAGCCCCAGCATTTT.

The V and J genes are TRBV6-4 and TRBJ2-1, with 8 bases matching TRBD2. The CDR3 spans 12 residues. V shed 7 bases and J 8 bases; nucleotides not matched to a gene: 4. CDR1 and CDR2 from the germline V gene are MRHNA and SNTAGT. The DNA for the CDR3 is TGTGCCAGCACGGGGGGGGGCGATGAGCAGTTCTTC. This encodes CASTGGGDEQFF.

The rearrangement uses TRBV5-1 and TRBJ2-5; weak D call: TRBD2 (5 bases). Germline CDR1 is SGHRS and CDR2 is YFSETQ. V was pared by 2 bases and J by 2 bases, with 13 bases between. This CDR3 spans 15 amino acids. The DNA for the CDR3 is TGCGCCAGCAGCTTCTCCGCGCGGAGGCAAGAGACCCAGTACTTC. It encodes CASSFSARRQETQYF.

The V and J genes are TRBV5-1 and TRBJ2-7, with D tentatively TRBD1 (6 bases). V lost 3 bases and J lost 2, with 15 bases in between. The germline gives CDR1 SGHRS, CDR2 YFSETQ. The CDR3 is 15 amino acids. CDR3 nucleotides: TGCGCCAGCAGCTCGGGAACAGGGCGGCCCTACGAGCAGTACTTC. This encodes CASSSGTGRPYEQYF. The full variable domain, in which reference TRBV5-1 and TRBJ2-7 provide the parts outside the CDR3, is KAGVTQTPRYLIKTRGQQVTLSCSPISGHRSVSWYQQTPGQGLQFLFEYFSETQRNKGNFPGRFSGRQFSNSRSEMNVSTLELGDSALYLCASSSGTGRPYEQYFGPGTRLTVT.

The chain employs TRBV7-2 and TRBJ2-2, with a weak D call TRBD2 (6 bases). Deletions cut 0 bases from V and 0 bases from J, with 8 bases between. The CDR3 has 16 residues. The germline CDR1 and CDR2 sequences are SGHTA and FQGNSA. The CDR3 sequence is CASSLAGTSNTGELFF. In DNA form, the CDR3 reads TGTGCCAGCAGCTTAGCCGGGACTTCGAACACCGGGGAGCTGTTTTTT.

The chain uses TRBV4-2 and TRBJ2-5; 8 bases fit TRBD2. V lost 4 bases and J lost 5; bases outside the gene matches: 15. Germline V gene data show CDR1 as LGHNA and CDR2 as YNFKEQ. The length of the CDR3 is 17 residues. Written as DNA, the CDR3 is TGTGCCAGCAGCCCAGGGGACGGGGGGGCCCTAGGGGAGACCCAGTACTTC. Translating it yields CASSPGDGGALGETQYF.

This clone was observed a single time. The J gene is TRBJ2-3, the V gene TRBV19; 10 nucleotides match TRBD2. V shed 3 bases and J 10 bases; nucleotides not matched to a gene: 13. Germline CDR1 reads LNHDA; CDR2 reads SQIVND (reference sequence). CDR3 length: 16 amino acids. CDR3 nucleotide sequence: TGTGCCAGTAGTATGGTAGCGGGGGGCCCAAGGGGGGCGCAGTATTTT. Protein sequence: CASSMVAGGPRGAQYF.

The CDR3 sequence: CASSIPRGMNGYTF. The CDR3 coding sequence is TGTGCCAGTAGTATCCCCAGGGGGATGAATGGCTACACCTTC. The V call is TRBV19, the J call TRBJ1-2, with 7 bases that match TRBD1. J lost 6 bases, V lost 3 bases, and 7 bases had no gene match. Germline assignment: CDR1 LNHDA and CDR2 SQIVND (reference sequence). This CDR3 region has 14 residues.

The gene calls are TRBV27 and TRBJ2-3; TRBD1 matches at 9 bases. The CDR3 runs 16 residues. The germline V gene has CDR1 MNHEY and CDR2 SMNVEV (reference sequence). V shed 4 bases, J shed 1 base, and the junction held 6 bases outside the gene matches. The CDR3 DNA sequence: TGTGCCAGCAGTTCATGGGGGACAGGGCGCACAGATACGCAGTATTTT. This encodes CASSSWGTGRTDTQYF.

The chain joins TRBV29-1 to TRBJ2-3; D may be TRBD2 (7 bases). Germline CDR1 is SQVTM and CDR2 is ANQGSEA. CDR3 size: 13 residues. V lost 8 bases to trimming and J lost 2 bases, with 14 bases between them. The CDR3 is CSTTGGLTDTQYF. The CDR3 nucleotides read TGCAGCACCACGGGGGGCCTCACAGATACGCAGTATTTT.

In the case of this clone: Germline and junction disagree at one end, which may indicate a read error. This chain connects TRBV7-7 to TRBJ2-5, with D possibly TRBD1 on 6 matching bases. The CDR3 runs to 14 residues. Germline values: CDR1 SSHAT, CDR2 FNYEAQ (reference sequence). The CDR3 DNA follows: TGTGCTAGCAGCGCCGGGACAACAAGAGAGACCCAGTACTTC. As protein: CASSAGTTRETQYF.

The chain's CDR3 is CASSLGGPLEETQYF. Here the CDR3 DNA reads TGTGCCAGCAGCCTGGGGGGGCCTCTAGAAGAGACCCAGTACTTC. The chain joins TRBV5-5 to TRBJ2-5; tentatively, D is TRBD2 (7 bases). Germline V CDR1 and CDR2: SGHKS, YYEKEE (reference sequence). Trimming shortened V by 4 bases and J by 3 bases, and 16 bases separated the two germline ends. The CDR3 loop spans 15 amino acids.

J is TRBJ2-3 and V is TRBV6-1; 10 nucleotides align to TRBD1. V shed 1 base, J shed 3 bases, and the junction held 4 bases outside the gene matches. This CDR3 has 16 residues. Germline CDR1 and CDR2: MNHNS and SASEGT. The CDR3 DNA sequence: TGTGCCAGCAGTGAAGTATGGACAGGGGGAACAGATACGCAGTATTTT. Translation: CASSEVWTGGTDTQYF.

The chain joins TRBV6-2 or TRBV6-3 to TRBJ1-2; 9 nucleotides agree with TRBD1. Germline V CDR1 and CDR2: MNHEY, SVGEGT. J lost 8 bases, V lost 2 bases, and 3 bases had no gene match. The CDR3 totals 13 residues. CDR3 bases: TGTGCCAGCAGTTACCCCGGGACAGGGGGCTACACCTTC. Protein: CASSYPGTGGYTF.